This passage covers 5 T cell receptor beta chains from one sample sequenced in a study of OX40 agonist ivuxolimab in advanced cancers. Method: immunoSEQ multiplex PCR; TCRdb's copy keeps in-frame clones and lacks some. This table has approximately 46,000 clones, 85% to 90% appearing once. Sequences were derived from CD4+ or CD8+ T cells sorted from blood, sampled in a trial of the OX40 agonist ivuxolimab. The receptors shown here come from an adult with an advanced solid tumor such as melanoma, head and neck, liver or kidney cancer.

CDR3 sequence reads: CSVEGGRALYYNEQFF. The CDR3 DNA reads TGCAGCGTTGAGGGCGGGAGGGCCCTCTATTACAATGAGCAGTTCTTC. The gene calls are TRBV29-1 and TRBJ2-1; 9 nucleotides line up with TRBD2. CDR1 is SQVTM and CDR2 is ANQGSEA in the germline V gene. The V gene end was trimmed by 3 bases and the J gene end by 4 bases; junction bases not matched to a gene: 10. The CDR3 extends over 16 amino acids.

The chain carries TRBV11-2 and TRBJ2-5, with D possibly matching TRBD2 (5 bases). CDR3 length equals 15 residues. V was clipped by 6 bases and J by 5 bases, with 19 bases between them. Germline CDR1 is SGHAT and CDR2 is FQNNGV. This chain's CDR3 is CASSFAAASGETQYF. The CDR3, as DNA: TGTGCCAGCAGTTTCGCGGCGGCCTCGGGGGAGACCCAGTACTTC.

Comments on this clone: Different DNA sequences within this sample yield the same CDR3. The gene calls are TRBV28 and TRBJ2-1; TRBD2 matches at 15 bases. V lost 3 bases, J lost 4 bases, and 10 bases stayed unmatched. Germline V lookup: CDR1 MDHEN, CDR2 SYDVKM. The CDR3 has 19 residues. CDR3 coding DNA: TGTGCCAGCAGTTTCCCTCCGGGACTAGCGGGAGGACTATACAATGAGCAGTTCTTC. It specifies CASSFPPGLAGGLYNEQFF.

In nucleotides, the CDR3 is TGCAGCGTCTGGACAGGGCCGGGACAAGAGACCCAGTACTTC. Translated, it gives CSVWTGPGQETQYF. This rearrangement joins TRBV29-1 to TRBJ2-5, with TRBD1 matching over 8 bases. Trimming at V came to 6 bases and at J to 2 bases, leaving 8 bases not matched to a gene. This CDR3 is 14 amino acids long. Germline V lookup: CDR1 SQVTM, CDR2 ANQGSEA.

J is TRBJ1-2 and V is TRBV7-9; 8 nucleotides line up with TRBD1. The germline gives CDR1 SEHNR, CDR2 FQNEAQ (reference sequence). The CDR3 has 13 amino acids. J lost 7 bases, V lost 5 bases, and 6 bases had no gene match. CDR3 in DNA: TGTGCCAGCAGCCTCGGACAGGGTGGTGGCTACACCTTC. Protein: CASSLGQGGGYTF.